The 9 T cell receptor beta chains presented below share a single source sample, sequenced in a study of blood T cell repertoires in COVID-19. TCRdb's copy holds only in-frame clones and misses some; the assay was immunoSEQ multiplex PCR. The profile covers around 220,000 clones, with 84% appearing a single time and nearly 20% taken by the ten largest. The material sequenced was peripheral blood. Receptor source: a man aged 25-45 years with active or convalescent COVID-19.

For the CDR3, the DNA is TGTGCCAGCGGGAGGGACAGGGATTACGGGGAGCTGTTTTTT. Translation: CASGRDRDYGELFF. The V and J genes are TRBV2 and TRBJ2-2; 9 bases fit TRBD1. V shed 8 bases, J shed 7 bases, and the junction held 8 bases outside the gene matches. CDR3 length: 14 amino acids. Germline loops: CDR1 SNHLY, CDR2 FYNNEI. Drawing the rest from reference TRBV2 and TRBJ2-2, the complete variable domain is EPEVTQTPSHQVTQMGQEVILRCVPISNHLYFYWYRQILGQKVEFLVSFYNNEISEKSEIFDDQFSVERPDGSNFTLKIRSTKLEDSAMYFCASGRDRDYGELFFGEGSRLTVL.

The chain joins TRBV19 to TRBJ2-7; D might be TRBD2 (7 bases). Trimming removed 3 bases from V and 2 bases from J, with 14 bases in between. Germline V gene sequence: CDR1 LNHDA, CDR2 SQIVND (reference sequence). This CDR3 is 15 amino acids long. CDR3 protein: CASSIRGGFAYEQYF. CDR3 DNA: TGTGCCAGTAGTATTAGGGGGGGTTTCGCCTACGAGCAGTACTTC. Based on the CDR3 plus reference TRBV19 and TRBJ2-7, the full variable domain is DGGITQSPKYLFRKEGQNVTLSCEQNLNHDAMYWYRQDPGQGLRLIYYSQIVNDFQKGDIAEGYSVSREKKESFPLTVTSAQKNPTAFYLCASSIRGGFAYEQYFGPGTRLTVT.

The chain couples TRBV9 to TRBJ1-2; possible D gene TRBD1, 6 bases. The germline V gene encodes CDR1 SGDLS and CDR2 YYNGEE. The length of the CDR3 is 14 residues. The ends were cut back, 0 bases at V and 7 bases at J, with 13 bases in the middle. In DNA form, the CDR3 reads TGTGCCAGCAGCGTAGTTGCAGGGGTTGGTGGCTACACCTTC. Translation: CASSVVAGVGGYTF.

V gene TRBV28 combines with J gene TRBJ1-6, with unresolved D. There are 14 residues in the CDR3. V was shortened by 3 bases and J by 8 bases, with 11 bases between the two germline ends. Germline loops: CDR1 MDHEN, CDR2 SYDVKM. CDR3 coding DNA: TGTGCCAGCAGTTTCGTAACCAGTTATTCACCCCTCCACTTT. This gives the protein CASSFVTSYSPLHF.

The rearrangement joins TRBV6-5 to TRBJ2-5, with D tentatively TRBD2 (5 bases). The CDR3 sequence is 13 residues long. V dropped 2 bases and J dropped 6 bases, with 10 bases sitting between them. Germline V CDR1 and CDR2: MNHEY, SVGAGI. This CDR3 reads CASSYPGLQTQYF. The CDR3 nucleotides are TGTGCCAGCAGTTACCCGGGGTTGCAGACCCAGTACTTC.

V usage is TRBV28 and J usage is TRBJ1-2; D unclear. CDR3 length: 13 amino acids. Trimming removed 5 bases at V and 4 bases at J, with 11 bases between. CDR1 and CDR2 (germline): MDHEN, SYDVKM. DNA of the CDR3: TGTGCCAGCAGTCCCCAGAAGTCCTATGGCTACACCTTC. Translation gives CASSPQKSYGYTF.

CDR3 sequence: CASGSAGGQETQYF. The CDR3 DNA follows: TGCGCCAGCGGATCGGCAGGGGGCCAAGAGACCCAGTACTTC. The chain joins TRBV5-1 to TRBJ2-5, with TRBD1 matching over 7 bases. Germline CDR1 reads SGHRS; CDR2 reads YFSETQ. The junction had 7 bases not matched to a gene; V was cut back by 7 bases and J by 1 base. This CDR3 region has 14 residues.

The chain links TRBV28 to TRBJ2-7, with 7 nucleotides matching TRBD2. Germline V CDR1 and CDR2: MDHEN, SYDVKM. The length of the CDR3 is 15 residues. V shed 1 base, J shed 4 bases, and the junction held 7 bases outside the gene matches. CDR3 coding DNA: TGTGCCAGCAGTTTATTACCCGGGAGGAGATACGAGCAGTACTTC. Translation gives CASSLLPGRRYEQYF. Complete variable domain (other parts from reference TRBV28 and TRBJ2-7): DVKVTQSSRYLVKRTGEKVFLECVQDMDHENMFWYRQDPGLGLRLIYFSYDVKMKEKGDIPEGYSVSREKKERFSLILESASTNQTSMYLCASSLLPGRRYEQYFGPGTRLTVT.

Notes on this clone: This CDR3 is also generated by other DNA sequences in the sample. CDR3 in DNA: TGTGCCAGTAGTTTAACAGGGCCCAATCAGCCCCAGCATTTT. It encodes CASSLTGPNQPQHF. The chain couples TRBV19 to TRBJ1-5, with a possible D match to TRBD1 (6 bases). This CDR3 region has 14 residues. Germline V lookup: CDR1 LNHDA, CDR2 SQIVND (reference sequence). The ends were cut back, 5 bases at V and 3 bases at J, with 11 bases in the middle. Full variable domain (outside the CDR3, taken from reference TRBV19 and TRBJ1-5): DGGITQSPKYLFRKEGQNVTLSCEQNLNHDAMYWYRQDPGQGLRLIYYSQIVNDFQKGDIAEGYSVSREKKESFPLTVTSAQKNPTAFYLCASSLTGPNQPQHFGDGTRLSIL.